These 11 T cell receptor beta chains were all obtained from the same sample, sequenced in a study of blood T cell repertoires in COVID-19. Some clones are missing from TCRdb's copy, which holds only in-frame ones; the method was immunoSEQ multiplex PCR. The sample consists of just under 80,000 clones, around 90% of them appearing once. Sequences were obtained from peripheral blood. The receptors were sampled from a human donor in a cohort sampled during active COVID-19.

CDR3 region: CATSIGGDTDTQYF. CDR3 DNA: TGCGCCACCAGTATAGGGGGGGACACAGATACGCAGTATTTT. The genes are TRBV5-1 and TRBJ2-3, with D maybe TRBD2 (7 bases). The germline V and J ends were trimmed by 9 bases and 2 bases, with 16 bases remaining between them. Germline lookup yields CDR1 SGHRS and CDR2 YFSETQ. CDR3 length: 14 residues.

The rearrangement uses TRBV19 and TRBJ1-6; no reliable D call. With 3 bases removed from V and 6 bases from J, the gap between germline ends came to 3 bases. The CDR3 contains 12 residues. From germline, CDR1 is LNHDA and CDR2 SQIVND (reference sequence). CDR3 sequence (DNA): TGTGCCAGTAGTATCGGTAATTCACCCCTCCACTTT. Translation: CASSIGNSPLHF.

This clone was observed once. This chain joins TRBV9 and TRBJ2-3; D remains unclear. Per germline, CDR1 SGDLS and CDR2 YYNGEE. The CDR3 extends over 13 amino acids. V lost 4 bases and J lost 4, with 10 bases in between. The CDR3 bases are TGTGCCAGCAGCCTACTATCCGCAGATACGCAGTATTTT. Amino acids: CASSLLSADTQYF.

This CDR3 is CASGRNTDTQYF. CDR3 nucleotides: TGTGCCAGCGGGAGGAACACAGATACGCAGTATTTT. The chain is built from TRBV7-2 and TRBJ2-3, with a weak D call TRBD2 (6 bases). The CDR3 runs to 12 residues. V lost 8 bases, J lost 2 bases, and 8 bases lay in between. CDR1 SGHTA and CDR2 FQGNSA come from the germline V gene.

The CDR3 nucleotides are TGTGCCAGCAGCCCCTCAGGTGGAGCGGGAGATTCCGGGAACATTCAGTACTTC. As protein: CASSPSGGAGDSGNIQYF. This sequence joins TRBV4-2 and TRBJ2-4; 8 nucleotides match TRBD2. The V gene's germline CDR1 is LGHNA and CDR2 YNFKEQ. CDR3 length equals 18 residues. V shed 4 bases and J 7 bases; nucleotides not matched to a gene: 18.

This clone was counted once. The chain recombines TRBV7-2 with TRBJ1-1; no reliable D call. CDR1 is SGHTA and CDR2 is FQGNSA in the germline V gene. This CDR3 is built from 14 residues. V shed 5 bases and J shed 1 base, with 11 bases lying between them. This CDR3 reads CASSPPLSNTEAFF. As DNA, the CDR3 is TGTGCCAGCAGCCCCCCCCTCTCGAACACTGAAGCTTTCTTT.

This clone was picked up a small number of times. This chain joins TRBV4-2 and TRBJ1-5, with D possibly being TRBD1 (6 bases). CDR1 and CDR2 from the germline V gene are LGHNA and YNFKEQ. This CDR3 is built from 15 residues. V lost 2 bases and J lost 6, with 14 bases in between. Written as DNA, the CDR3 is TGTGCCAGCAGCCAAAATGCAGGGGCCGGTCAGCCCCAGCATTTT. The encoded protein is CASSQNAGAGQPQHF.

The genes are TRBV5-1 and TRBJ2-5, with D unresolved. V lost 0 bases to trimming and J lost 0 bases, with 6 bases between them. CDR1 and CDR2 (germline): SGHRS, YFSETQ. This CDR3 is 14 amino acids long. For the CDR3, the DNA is TGCGCCAGCAGCTTGGGAGCGTACCAAGAGACCCAGTACTTC. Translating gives CASSLGAYQETQYF.

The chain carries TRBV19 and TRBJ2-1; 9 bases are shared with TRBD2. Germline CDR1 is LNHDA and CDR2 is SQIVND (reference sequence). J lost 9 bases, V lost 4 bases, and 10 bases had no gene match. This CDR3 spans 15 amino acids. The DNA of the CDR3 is TGTGCCAGTAGTACGATGCGGGGGGGCCTTAGTGAGCAGTTCTTC. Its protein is CASSTMRGGLSEQFF. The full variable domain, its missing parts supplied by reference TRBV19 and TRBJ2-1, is DGGITQSPKYLFRKEGQNVTLSCEQNLNHDAMYWYRQDPGQGLRLIYYSQIVNDFQKGDIAEGYSVSREKKESFPLTVTSAQKNPTAFYLCASSTMRGGLSEQFFGPGTRLTVL.

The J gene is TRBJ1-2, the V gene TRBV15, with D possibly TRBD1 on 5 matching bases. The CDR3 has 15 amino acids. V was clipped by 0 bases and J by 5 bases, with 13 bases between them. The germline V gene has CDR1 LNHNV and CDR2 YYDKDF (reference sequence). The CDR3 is CATSREGVRGYGYTF. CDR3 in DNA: TGTGCCACCAGCAGAGAAGGAGTTCGGGGGTATGGCTACACCTTC.

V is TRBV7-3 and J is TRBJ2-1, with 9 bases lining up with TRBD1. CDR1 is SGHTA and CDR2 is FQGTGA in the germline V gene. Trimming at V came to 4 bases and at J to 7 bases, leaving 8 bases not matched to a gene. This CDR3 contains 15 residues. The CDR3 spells CASSSAPGQGNEQFF. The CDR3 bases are TGTGCCAGCAGCTCCGCCCCGGGACAGGGAAATGAGCAGTTCTTC.